What follows describes a single TCR beta chain. The sample holds a few counts of this clone. Its antigen is currently not known. Nothing much larger sits one base from this clone, and base qualities are not available. This specimen belongs to a study of CD4 T cells in relation to SARS-CoV-2 and coronaviruses (dated by TCRdb to the early 2020s). For the study in its entirety: The ViraFEST assay cultured PBMCs with antigen for more than nine days, then sequenced TCR beta CDR3s to find antigen-specific clonal expansions. Across all 12 patients in the convalescent cohort, the median age was nearly 40 years, with a range of about 21 to 80 years. The roughly twelve convalescent patients included 8 males and 4 females; two subjects were Hispanic. HLA restriction was mapped for shared crossreactive spike epitopes using patient-derived lymphoblastoid cell lines. Memory CD4+ T cell crossreactivity between SARS-CoV-2 and common cold coronavirus spike proteins was assessed at the TCR clonotype level in the study. The Adaptive Biotechnologies TCR-sequencing kit was used for samples from a few pre-COVID donors and for the naive versus memory experiments, whereas the other data were Illumina-based. For other donors in the study, expansion assays were sequenced with a different, Illumina-based TCR-beta assay.

Naive and memory CD4+ T cells were separated from cryopreserved PBMCs by CD4 enrichment followed by EasySep naive CD4+ T cell enrichment. For nine to ten days, more than 85,000 sorted naive or memory CD4+ T cells were cultured together with CEF peptides and T cell-depleted PBMCs at a 1:1 ratio. Triplicate replicate wells were generally used for each peptide culture condition. PBMCs were isolated from leukapheresis product or whole blood by Ficoll-Paque PLUS gradient centrifugation. The PBMCs went either fresh into the expansion assay or into cryopreservation at -140 degrees C. The QIAamp Micro DNA Kit was used to extract genomic DNA from the CD4+ T cells. Findings and caveats that apply to the study as a whole: Crossreactive clones showed significantly weaker SARS-CoV-2-driven expansion than monoreactive clones, consistent with antigenic imprinting. No donor contributed both pre-pandemic and post-infection samples, which limited tracing the source of pre-existing responses. Memory CD4+ clonotypes crossrecognizing SARS-CoV-2 and at least one common cold coronavirus spike were found in approximately 60% of donors. Naive versus memory sequencing indicated the assay detects memory recall responses rather than primary responses primed during culture. Crossreactivity analysis centred on spike protein, so crossreactivity against other viral proteins was not assessed. The study was constrained by small numbers of patients and of tested TCRs.

CEF-cultured naive and memory CD4+ T cell DNA received survey-level immunoSEQ TCR-beta sequencing. The original pipeline was this. During preprocessing, nonproductive sequences were removed, as were CDR3s that did not start with C, did not end with F or W, or were shorter than 7 amino acids. Antigen-specific clonotypes were called with the MANAFEST web app, based on expansion relative to reference and other culture wells. A clone was considered positive if the clone showed significant expansion compared with the reference culture in 2 of 3 replicate wells at an FDR below 0.05. A further requirement for positive clones was significant expansion compared with all other tandem wells, along with an odds ratio above 5. Cultured and uncultured naive and memory CD4+ repertoires were searched for previously identified spike- and CEF-reactive CDR3s. CDR3 homology was measured as pairwise Levenshtein distance, computed with the stringdist R package after trimming three terminal residues from each end. The table comes from immuneACCESS by way of TCRdb, which keeps in-frame sequences with V and J called. Part of the clones is missing from these tables; in studies checked, under half for an unresolved V gene and the rest for unknown reasons. D and trimming come from the DNA, and the V and J calls and clone size come from that table. Here the sample has tens of thousands of clones; 70% to 80% occur a single time. Clones ranked in the top ten supply 2.5% to 3.5% of the sample.

The sequence came from an adult with COVID-19. Sequencing was done on a sample of memory CD4+ T cells from PBMCs, cultured in vitro. This specimen's cell subset or site label, interpreted: memory (non-naive) CD4+ T cells.

The DNA reads TGCGCCAGCAGACAAAGAGAAGACAGTTTAAATGAAAAACTGTTTTTT. Its protein reads: CASRQREDSLNEKLFF. Here the chain combines TRBV5-1 and TRBJ1-4; a tentative D call is TRBD1 (5 bases match). Per the germline V gene, SGHRS is the CDR1 and YFSETQ is the CDR2. The CDR3 has 16 amino acids, counting the end cysteine and phenylalanine. Only the CDR3 DNA is retained, 48 bases long and in frame from the first base. Trimming takes 5 bases from V and 5 bases from J, and the germline ends sit 19 bases apart.